The 20 T cell receptor beta chains listed next were all sequenced from one sample in a study of CD8 T cells in ankylosing spondylitis. Broader study findings: Within ankylosing spondylitis blood, a TCR beta motif made up of under 10 highly homologous variants appeared to be characteristic.

The antigens of these receptors remain unknown. TCRdb fed the 5' RACE reads into MiXCR, producing one record per CDR3 protein. The table has about 450,000 distinct CDR3 sequences, about 25% seen once; the top ten hold roughly 1%. Specimen: blood, either unsorted or a sorted T cell fraction (not recorded which). Every receptor here comes from a male donor with ankylosing spondylitis.

This clonotype was seen a few times. The chain employs TRBV25-1 and TRBJ1-2; D gene unclear. Germline values: CDR1 MGHDK, CDR2 SYGVNS. V lost 5 bases, J lost 0 bases, and 13 bases lay in between. The CDR3 consists of 15 residues. CDR3 sequence reads: CASSRAGQANYGYTF. The CDR3 nucleotides read TGTGCCAGCAGTCGGGCAGGCCAAGCTAACTATGGCTACACCTTC.

The chain links TRBV6-1 to TRBJ1-1; D not resolved. Germline CDR1 reads MNHNS; CDR2 reads SASEGT. With 2 bases removed from V and 1 base from J, the gap between germline ends came to 8 bases. The CDR3 is 14 amino acids. The CDR3 is CASSERRRNTEAFF. The CDR3 bases are TGTGCCAGCAGTGAAAGACGGAGGAACACTGAAGCTTTCTTT.

This clonotype has just a few counts. The gene calls are TRBV7-2 and TRBJ1-4; the D is unclear. The V gene's germline CDR1 is SGHTA and CDR2 FQGNSA. The CDR3 length is 15 residues. V gave up 1 base and J gave up 4 bases, with 10 bases separating them. In nucleotides, the CDR3 is TGTGCCAGCAGCTTAGGAGGCCGGCTTAATGAAAAACTGTTTTTT. Its translation: CASSLGGRLNEKLFF.

The genes are TRBV12-3 or TRBV12-4 and TRBJ2-4; D not certain. V was shortened by 5 bases and J by 3 bases, with 14 bases between the two germline ends. CDR3 size: 15 residues. CDR3 sequence: CASSPRYFGKNIQYF. CDR3 nucleotide sequence: TGTGCCAGCAGTCCCAGATATTTCGGCAAAAACATTCAGTACTTC.

The chain recombines TRBV19 with TRBJ2-2; weak D call: TRBD1 (6 bases). Trimming removed 0 bases from V and 0 bases from J, with 8 bases in between. Germline V lookup: CDR1 LNHDA, CDR2 SQIVND (reference sequence). The CDR3 has 16 amino acids. The CDR3 bases are TGTGCCAGTAGTATAGAGGGGGCTGCGAACACCGGGGAGCTGTTTTTT. Translation gives CASSIEGAANTGELFF.

This rearrangement joins TRBV4-2 to TRBJ2-1; D gene ambiguous. V shed 1 base and J shed 4 bases, with 14 bases lying between them. CDR3 length equals 16 residues. Germline loops: CDR1 LGHNA, CDR2 YNFKEQ. CDR3 nucleotide sequence: TGTGCCAGCAGCCAAGGGACCCGAGACTCATACAATGAGCAGTTCTTC. This gives the protein CASSQGTRDSYNEQFF.

The rearrangement joins TRBV20-1 to TRBJ1-1; D not resolved. The CDR3 has 14 amino acids. Germline CDR1 and CDR2: DFQATT and SNEGSKA (reference sequence). The V end lost 4 bases, the J end lost 1 base, and 13 bases lay between the germline ends. The CDR3 region has the DNA TGCAGTGCTAATGAGTTGGGGAGGAACACTGAAGCTTTCTTT. As protein: CSANELGRNTEAFF.

This clonotype was seen only a few times. The rearrangement links TRBV27 to TRBJ2-2, with 10 bases that match TRBD2. V trimming: 8 bases; J trimming: 0 bases; junction bases outside the gene matches: 6. The germline CDR1 and CDR2 sequences are MNHEY and SMNVEV (reference sequence). CDR3 length equals 16 residues. The CDR3: CASLLLAGTNTGELFF. The DNA of the CDR3 is TGTGCCAGCTTATTACTAGCGGGAACGAACACCGGGGAGCTGTTTTTT.

V and J are TRBV7-2 and TRBJ2-3, with TRBD2 as a possible D gene (5 bases). CDR1 is SGHTA, CDR2 FQGNSA, per germline. There are 14 residues in the CDR3. Between the trimmed V and J ends, which lost 3 bases and 2 bases, there was a span of 9 bases. This chain's CDR3 is CASSLDSITDTQYF. CDR3 DNA sequence: TGTGCCAGCAGCTTGGACTCTATCACAGATACGCAGTATTTT.

This chain connects TRBV5-6 to TRBJ2-1, with D perhaps TRBD1 or TRBD2 (6 bases each). Trimming removed 5 bases at V and 5 bases at J, with 17 bases between. This CDR3 is built from 15 residues. Germline-derived CDR1 and CDR2 are SGHDT and YYEEEE. The CDR3: CASRELGGGNNEQFF. The DNA for the CDR3 is TGTGCCAGCAGGGAACTAGGGGGAGGCAACAATGAGCAGTTCTTC.

This chain connects TRBV11-2 to TRBJ1-6; no reliable D call. V was clipped by 0 bases and J by 5 bases, with 14 bases between them. The CDR3 length is 17 residues. Germline assignment: CDR1 SGHAT and CDR2 FQNNGV. The CDR3: CASSLDRLHTNNSPLHF. CDR3 nucleotides: TGTGCCAGCAGCTTAGATCGGTTACACACAAATAATTCACCCCTCCACTTT.

The gene calls are TRBV12-3 or TRBV12-4 and TRBJ1-2; a possible D gene is TRBD1 (6 bases). This CDR3 region has 15 residues. Trimming cost V 4 bases and J 4 bases, with 16 bases left between them. The chain's CDR3 is CASSSPRGGRYGYTF. As DNA, the CDR3 is TGTGCCAGCAGTTCCCCGAGGGGGGGTCGCTATGGCTACACCTTC.

This clonotype was detected only a few times. The V call is TRBV20-1, the J call TRBJ2-5; D call uncertain. This CDR3 has 13 amino acids. V lost 3 bases to trimming and J lost 5 bases, with 13 bases between them. CDR1 DFQATT and CDR2 SNEGSKA come from the germline V gene (reference sequence). Here the CDR3 DNA reads TGCAGTGCTAGCCGTGTCAGGTCGGAGACCCAGTACTTC. This translates into CSASRVRSETQYF.

The chain carries TRBV5-1 and TRBJ2-2; D possibly corresponds to TRBD2 (7 bases). The germline V gene has CDR1 SGHRS and CDR2 YFSETQ. V lost 9 bases and J lost 2, with 14 bases in between. The CDR3 runs to 14 residues. CDR3 in amino acids: CATAGASNTGELFF. CDR3 coding DNA: TGCGCCACCGCGGGGGCTTCAAACACCGGGGAGCTGTTTTTT.

This clonotype was picked up many times. This chain connects TRBV24-1 to TRBJ1-5; D call uncertain. There are 13 residues in the CDR3. Looked up from germline, CDR1 is KGHDR and CDR2 is SFDVKD. With 6 bases removed from V and 5 bases from J, the gap between germline ends came to 10 bases. CDR3 DNA: TGTGCCACCAGTTGGGGTCGAGATCAGCCCCAGCATTTT. As protein: CATSWGRDQPQHF.

This clonotype was counted a few times. The J gene is TRBJ2-7, the V gene TRBV20-1; 9 nucleotides match TRBD1. The germline V gene has CDR1 DFQATT and CDR2 SNEGSKA (reference sequence). Trimming took 5 bases from V and 6 from J; bases not matched to a gene: 17. This CDR3 contains 16 residues. The CDR3 DNA reads TGCAGTGCTGGGTTGTATTCGGGGACAGGGCCTCCCGAGCAGTACTTC. Its protein is CSAGLYSGTGPPEQYF.

This clonotype showed up just a few times. The chain couples TRBV6-5 to TRBJ2-1; a weak D match, TRBD2 (6 bases). The CDR3 totals 15 residues. V lost 0 bases, J lost 7 bases, and 13 bases lay in between. Germline-derived CDR1 and CDR2 are MNHEY and SVGAGI. CDR3 nucleotide sequence: TGTGCCAGCAGTTACTCGGGCGGGGTAGAGAATGAGCAGTTCTTC. Amino acids: CASSYSGGVENEQFF.

The V gene is TRBV6-6, the J gene TRBJ2-6; D remains ambiguous. The V gene lost 6 bases and the J gene lost 7 bases, with 10 bases spanning the gap. The CDR3 loop spans 13 amino acids. Germline V gene sequence: CDR1 MNHNY, CDR2 SVGAGI (reference sequence). This chain's CDR3 is CASRYLGANVLTF. CDR3 bases: TGTGCCAGCAGGTACCTGGGAGCCAACGTCCTGACTTTC.

There are a few counts of this clonotype. This chain uses TRBV7-9 with TRBJ1-2, with D possibly matching TRBD1 (5 bases). V shed 2 bases and J shed 0 bases, with 10 bases lying between them. The CDR3 runs to 15 residues. Germline V gives CDR1 SEHNR, CDR2 FQNEAQ (reference sequence). DNA of the CDR3: TGTGCCAGCAGCTTATCCCAGGGAGCTAACTATGGCTACACCTTC. It yields the protein CASSLSQGANYGYTF.

The chain employs TRBV28 and TRBJ1-2, with 10 positions matching TRBD1. The junction had 4 bases not matched to a gene; V was cut back by 8 bases and J by 4 bases. The CDR3 totals 13 residues. Germline loops: CDR1 MDHEN, CDR2 SYDVKM. The CDR3 loop is CASWTGGGYGYTF. The CDR3 DNA sequence: TGTGCCAGCTGGACAGGGGGGGGCTATGGCTACACCTTC.